This T cell receptor beta chain appears in the sequencing data of a study of blood T cell repertoires in COVID-19. Looking at the study overall: Material from acute and convalescent COVID-19 was sourced from the United States, Italy and Spain.

Everyone who took part was roughly 18 to 90 years old, and they came from over 20 US areas. The recovered donors of Cohort 3 showed two negative PCRs, clearance, or symptom resolution. The data were produced by immunoSEQ multiplex PCR, yet TCRdb's version contains in-frame clones alone and is incomplete. The data contain roughly 250,000 clones, about 93% of them singletons. The CDR3 contains 16 residues. The V and J ends lost 3 bases and 2 bases, in that order; junction bases with no gene match: 8. Per germline, CDR1 MNHNS and CDR2 SASEGT. The specimen sequenced was PBMCs or T cells enriched from blood (not recorded which). The receptor comes from a young woman who had recovered from COVID-19. The chain uses TRBV6-1 and TRBJ2-3; 7 bases map to TRBD2. The CDR3 loop reads CASSDFLAESTDTQYF. The CDR3 DNA is TGTGCCAGCAGTGATTTTCTAGCGGAATCCACAGATACGCAGTATTTT.